What follows are 26 T cell receptor beta chains derived from one specimen sequenced in a study of blood T cell repertoires in COVID-19. Here immunoSEQ multiplex PCR was the method, and the copy in TCRdb shows in-frame clones only, minus some. The sample contains around 46,000 clones, about nine tenths of which appear only once. The sample consisted of peripheral blood. All receptors derive from an elderly woman with COVID-19, enrolled during active disease.

The CDR3 loop reads CASSFRSRAGGLNEQYF. The CDR3 DNA is TGTGCCAGCAGCTTCCGTAGTAGAGCGGGAGGCCTCAACGAGCAGTACTTC. The chain combines TRBV7-8 with TRBJ2-7; 9 bases line up with TRBD2. Germline V lookup: CDR1 SGHVS, CDR2 FQNEAQ. V dropped 3 bases and J dropped 5; count of bases not matched to a gene: 14. This CDR3 is built from 17 residues.

The count of this clone is one. V gene TRBV6-6 combines with J gene TRBJ2-3, with D possibly matching TRBD2 (5 bases). V was cut by 6 bases and J by 1 base, with 11 bases left in between. The CDR3 is made up of 14 amino acids. The germline CDR1 and CDR2 sequences are MNHNY and SVGAGI (reference sequence). The CDR3 loop reads CASRDEGGTDTQYF. DNA of the CDR3: TGTGCCAGCAGGGACGAGGGTGGCACAGATACGCAGTATTTT.

This chain uses TRBV7-9 with TRBJ1-3; D possibly corresponds to TRBD1 (5 bases). Germline values: CDR1 SEHNR, CDR2 FQNEAQ (reference sequence). There are 13 residues in the CDR3. The V end was cut by 7 bases, the J end by 0 bases, with 7 bases between. The CDR3 loop is CASKGFSGNTIYF. The CDR3 DNA reads TGTGCCAGCAAGGGGTTCTCTGGAAACACCATATATTTT.

V and J are TRBV20-1 and TRBJ2-2, with no clear D. There are 11 residues in the CDR3. Germline assignment: CDR1 DFQATT and CDR2 SNEGSKA (reference sequence). The V and J ends lost 6 bases and 7 bases respectively, with 9 bases between them. The CDR3 region is CSAQAFGELFF. The CDR3 nucleotides are TGCAGTGCGCAGGCGTTCGGGGAGCTGTTTTTT.

V and J are TRBV6-5 and TRBJ2-7; 9 nucleotides agree with TRBD1. This CDR3 comprises 14 residues. Germline values: CDR1 MNHEY, CDR2 SVGAGI. The V segment lost 2 bases and the J segment 6 bases; nucleotides outside the gene matches: 5. The CDR3 is CASSYGTGTGEQYF. The CDR3 region has the DNA TGTGCCAGCAGTTACGGGACAGGGACGGGCGAGCAGTACTTC.

Only one count was recorded for this clone. The chain employs TRBV18 and TRBJ1-1; 8 bases match TRBD1. The length of the CDR3 is 16 residues. The V gene's germline CDR1 is KGHSH and CDR2 LQKENI. V lost 2 bases, J lost 6 bases, and 11 bases stayed unmatched. The DNA of the CDR3 is TGTGCCAGCTCACCATGGGCAGGGGGCAAGATCGCTGAAGCTTTCTTT. Protein sequence: CASSPWAGGKIAEAFF.

The rearrangement uses TRBV13 and TRBJ2-5; 12 positions agree with TRBD2. Trimming removed 5 bases from V and 2 bases from J; junction bases left unmatched: 6. The CDR3 totals 16 residues. Germline V gives CDR1 PRHDT, CDR2 FYEKMQ (reference sequence). CDR3 bases: TGTGCCAGCAGCCGACTAGCGGGGGCCGCTCAAGAGACCCAGTACTTC. Residues: CASSRLAGAAQETQYF.

The chain combines TRBV19 with TRBJ1-5; D is undetermined. The V gene lost 5 bases and the J gene lost 0 bases, with 14 bases spanning the gap. Germline V gene lookup returns CDR1 LNHDA and CDR2 SQIVND (reference sequence). This CDR3 has 16 residues. The CDR3 reads CASSPVTGYSNQPQHF. CDR3 in DNA: TGTGCCAGTAGTCCCGTTACCGGGTATAGCAATCAGCCCCAGCATTTT. Complete variable domain (other parts from reference TRBV19 and TRBJ1-5): DGGITQSPKYLFRKEGQNVTLSCEQNLNHDAMYWYRQDPGQGLRLIYYSQIVNDFQKGDIAEGYSVSREKKESFPLTVTSAQKNPTAFYLCASSPVTGYSNQPQHFGDGTRLSIL.

The table lists this clone with a few counts. The rearrangement uses TRBV5-1 and TRBJ2-7, with D possibly matching TRBD1 (5 bases). The germline V gene has CDR1 SGHRS and CDR2 YFSETQ. This CDR3 has 14 amino acids. V was trimmed by 7 bases and J by 0 bases, leaving 14 bases between them. Here the CDR3 reads CASGPGGASYEQYF. In nucleotides, the CDR3 is TGCGCCAGCGGACCGGGTGGGGCCTCCTACGAGCAGTACTTC.

This chain links TRBV10-1 with TRBJ1-1; possible D gene TRBD1, 5 bases. V gave up 6 bases and J gave up 2 bases, with 16 bases separating them. The CDR3 is made up of 15 amino acids. CDR1 is WNHNN and CDR2 is SYGVQD in the germline V gene (reference sequence). This CDR3 reads CASSGTETANTEAFF. The CDR3 nucleotides read TGCGCCAGCAGCGGAACGGAGACAGCAAACACTGAAGCTTTCTTT.

The chain combines TRBV6-6 with TRBJ2-5, with 8 bases lining up with TRBD2. The V and J ends lost 6 bases and 1 base, in that order; junction bases with no gene match: 7. Germline-derived CDR1 and CDR2 are MNHNY and SVGAGI (reference sequence). CDR3 length equals 15 residues. CDR3 residues: CASRSGGLIQETQYF. In nucleotides, the CDR3 is TGTGCCAGCAGGAGCGGGGGCCTGATCCAAGAGACCCAGTACTTC.

The rearrangement uses TRBV7-9 and TRBJ1-2, with a possible D match to TRBD1 (6 bases). The germline V gene encodes CDR1 SEHNR and CDR2 FQNEAQ (reference sequence). V lost 3 bases and J lost 7, with 12 bases in between. The CDR3 extends over 13 amino acids. CDR3 region: CASSLQGIGGYTF. The DNA for the CDR3 is TGTGCCAGCAGCTTGCAGGGGATTGGTGGCTACACCTTC.

This chain joins TRBV5-1 and TRBJ2-7; 9 bases match TRBD1. The V and J ends lost 4 bases and 4 bases, in that order; junction bases with no gene match: 6. Looked up from germline, CDR1 is SGHRS and CDR2 is YFSETQ. The length of the CDR3 is 14 residues. The CDR3 bases are TGCGCCAGCAGCCCCGGGACAGGGAAGTACGAGCAGTACTTC. Amino acids: CASSPGTGKYEQYF.

V and J are TRBV6-6 and TRBJ1-2; 7 bases align to TRBD1. Trimming removed 2 bases from V and 0 bases from J; junction bases left unmatched: 3. The V gene's germline CDR1 is MNHNY and CDR2 SVGAGI (reference sequence). The CDR3 is 15 amino acids. CDR3 bases: TGTGCCAGCAGTTACCGAGGACAGGCTAACTATGGCTACACCTTC. Protein sequence: CASSYRGQANYGYTF.

The chain carries TRBV6-5 and TRBJ1-1; D unresolved. V gave up 6 bases and J gave up 0 bases, with 5 bases separating them. From germline, CDR1 is MNHEY and CDR2 SVGAGI. There are 12 residues in the CDR3. The CDR3 loop reads CASSRLNTEAFF. DNA of the CDR3: TGTGCCAGCAGCCGGTTGAACACTGAAGCTTTCTTT.

This clone appeared once. This chain joins TRBV5-1 and TRBJ1-5; no clear D. CDR1 and CDR2 (germline): SGHRS, YFSETQ. Trimming took off 2 bases at V and 7 bases at J, with 10 bases between the two ends. The CDR3 consists of 13 residues. The CDR3 spells CASSLEGGQPQHF. The CDR3 DNA sequence: TGCGCCAGCAGCTTAGAGGGCGGGCAGCCCCAGCATTTT.

V usage is TRBV6-5 and J usage is TRBJ1-5; 8 bases are a match to TRBD1. The CDR3 sequence is 15 residues long. Germline V gene lookup returns CDR1 MNHEY and CDR2 SVGAGI. The trim removed 0 bases at V and 6 bases at J, leaving 4 bases unmatched. CDR3 sequence reads: CASSYSAGGGQPQHF. CDR3 DNA sequence: TGTGCCAGCAGTTACTCCGCAGGGGGCGGTCAGCCCCAGCATTTT.

This clone was seen only once. The chain has TRBV27 and TRBJ2-3; weak D call: TRBD2 (5 bases). The V gene lost 3 bases and the J gene lost 1 base, with 14 bases spanning the gap. This CDR3 contains 16 residues. CDR1 MNHEY and CDR2 SMNVEV come from the germline V gene (reference sequence). The CDR3 reads CASSLTPGERTDTQYF. Written as DNA, the CDR3 is TGTGCCAGCAGTTTGACCCCCGGGGAGCGCACAGATACGCAGTATTTT.

The chain recombines TRBV10-3 with TRBJ2-1, with TRBD1 matching over 9 bases. In germline, CDR1 is ENHRY, CDR2 SYGVKD. Losses at the gene ends were 9 bases for V and 10 bases for J; bases not matched to a gene: 10. This CDR3 has 13 residues. CDR3 sequence: CAIRSGQGEEQFF. In DNA form, the CDR3 reads TGTGCCATACGCTCGGGACAGGGTGAGGAGCAGTTCTTC.

J is TRBJ2-4 and V is TRBV5-1, with a tentative D call TRBD2 (5 bases). V was cut by 4 bases and J by 7 bases, with 15 bases left in between. This CDR3 spans 14 amino acids. CDR1 and CDR2 (germline): SGHRS, YFSETQ. This CDR3 is CASSLSASGNIQYF. Here the CDR3 DNA reads TGCGCCAGCAGCCTGTCAGCTTCGGGGAACATTCAGTACTTC. Looking up the rest from reference TRBV5-1 and TRBJ2-4 gives the full variable domain: KAGVTQTPRYLIKTRGQQVTLSCSPISGHRSVSWYQQTPGQGLQFLFEYFSETQRNKGNFPGRFSGRQFSNSRSEMNVSTLELGDSALYLCASSLSASGNIQYFGAGTRLSVL.

Here the CDR3 reads CASSPTGSNSPLHF. As DNA, the CDR3 is TGTGCCAGCAGCCCGACAGGGAGCAATTCACCCCTCCACTTT. The chain has TRBV3-1 (or the pseudogene TRBV3-2) and TRBJ1-6; 7 bases are shared with TRBD1. Germline CDR1 is LGHDT and CDR2 is YNNKEL (reference sequence). V was pared by 4 bases and J by 7 bases, with 4 bases of the junction left unmatched. The CDR3 sequence is 14 residues long.

The chain uses TRBV30 and TRBJ2-3; the D is unclear. The V gene's germline CDR1 is GTSNPN and CDR2 SVGIG (reference sequence). V was shortened by 3 bases and J by 5 bases, with 6 bases between the two germline ends. The CDR3 sequence is 11 residues long. The CDR3 protein is CAWSRRDTQYF. In nucleotides, the CDR3 is TGTGCCTGGAGCCGGAGAGATACGCAGTATTTT.

The chain recombines TRBV4-2 with TRBJ1-6; D unclear. Trimming removed 1 base from V and 10 bases from J, with 14 bases in between. The CDR3 covers 15 residues. Germline-derived CDR1 and CDR2 are LGHNA and YNFKEQ. CDR3 DNA sequence: TGTGCCAGCAGCCAAGCGGACGGGGTTGAGTCACCCCTCCACTTT. Translated: CASSQADGVESPLHF.

The chain links TRBV28 to TRBJ1-4, with D uncertain. This CDR3 is 12 amino acids long. Germline V gene data show CDR1 as MDHEN and CDR2 as SYDVKM. Trimming took 2 bases from V and 5 from J, leaving 3 bases between them. Here the CDR3 DNA reads TGTGCCAGCAGTTTACTGAATGAAAAACTGTTTTTT. Encoded protein: CASSLLNEKLFF.

The rearrangement links TRBV6-6 to TRBJ2-1, with D tentatively TRBD2 (7 bases). The germline V and J ends were trimmed by 10 bases and 9 bases, with 25 bases remaining between them. From germline, CDR1 is MNHNY and CDR2 SVGAGI (reference sequence). This CDR3 spans 15 amino acids. CDR3 protein: CATHRVAGAWVEQFF. CDR3 nucleotides: TGTGCCACCCACCGGGTTGCGGGGGCCTGGGTTGAGCAGTTCTTC.

The chain combines TRBV5-1 with TRBJ2-5, with unresolved D. V lost 0 bases and J lost 2, with 2 bases in between. The germline CDR1 and CDR2 sequences are SGHRS and YFSETQ. The CDR3 has 12 amino acids. As DNA, the CDR3 is TGCGCCAGCAGCTTGGCTCAAGAGACCCAGTACTTC. Its protein is CASSLAQETQYF.